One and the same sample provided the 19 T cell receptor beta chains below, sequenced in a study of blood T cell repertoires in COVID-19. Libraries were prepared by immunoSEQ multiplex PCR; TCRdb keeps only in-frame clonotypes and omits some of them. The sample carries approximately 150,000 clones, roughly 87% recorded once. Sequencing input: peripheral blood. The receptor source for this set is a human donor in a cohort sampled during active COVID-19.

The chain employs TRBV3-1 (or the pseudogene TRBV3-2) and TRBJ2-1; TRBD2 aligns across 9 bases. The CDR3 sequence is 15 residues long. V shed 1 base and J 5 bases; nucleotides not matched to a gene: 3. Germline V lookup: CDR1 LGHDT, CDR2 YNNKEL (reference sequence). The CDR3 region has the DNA TGTGCCAGCAGCCAAGCGGTAGCGGGGGACAATGAGCAGTTCTTC. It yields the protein CASSQAVAGDNEQFF.

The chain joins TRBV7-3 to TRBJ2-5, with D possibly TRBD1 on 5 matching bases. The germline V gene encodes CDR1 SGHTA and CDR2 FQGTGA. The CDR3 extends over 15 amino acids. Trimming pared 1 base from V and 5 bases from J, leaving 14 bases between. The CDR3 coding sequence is TGTGCCAGCAGCTTAAGGGGCCGGGCCACCGAGACCCAGTACTTC. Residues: CASSLRGRATETQYF.

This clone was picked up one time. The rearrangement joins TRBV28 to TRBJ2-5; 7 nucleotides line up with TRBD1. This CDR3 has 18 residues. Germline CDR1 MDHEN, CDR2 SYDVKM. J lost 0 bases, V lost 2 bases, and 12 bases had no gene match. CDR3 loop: CASSLNFGGQRYQETQYF. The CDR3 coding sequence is TGTGCCAGCAGTTTAAACTTTGGGGGACAGCGGTACCAAGAGACCCAGTACTTC. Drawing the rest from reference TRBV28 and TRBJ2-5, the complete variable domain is DVKVTQSSRYLVKRTGEKVFLECVQDMDHENMFWYRQDPGLGLRLIYFSYDVKMKEKGDIPEGYSVSREKKERFSLILESASTNQTSMYLCASSLNFGGQRYQETQYFGPGTRLLVL.

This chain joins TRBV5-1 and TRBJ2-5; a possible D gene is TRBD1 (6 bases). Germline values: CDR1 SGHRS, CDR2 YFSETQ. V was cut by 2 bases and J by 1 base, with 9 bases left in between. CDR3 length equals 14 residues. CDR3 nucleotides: TGCGCCAGCAGCTTCGGACAGCCCCAAGAGACCCAGTACTTC. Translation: CASSFGQPQETQYF.

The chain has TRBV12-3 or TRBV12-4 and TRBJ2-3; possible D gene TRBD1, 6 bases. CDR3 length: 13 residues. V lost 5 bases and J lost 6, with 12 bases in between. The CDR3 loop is CASSPQGRDTQYF. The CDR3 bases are TGTGCCAGCAGTCCACAGGGTCGTGATACGCAGTATTTT.

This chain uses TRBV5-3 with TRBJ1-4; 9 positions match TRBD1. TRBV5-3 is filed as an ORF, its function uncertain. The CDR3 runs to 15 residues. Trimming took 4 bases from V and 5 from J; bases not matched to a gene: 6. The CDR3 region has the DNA TGTGCCAGAAGCCGGCGGGACAGGGTGAATGAAAAACTGTTTTTT. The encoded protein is CARSRRDRVNEKLFF.

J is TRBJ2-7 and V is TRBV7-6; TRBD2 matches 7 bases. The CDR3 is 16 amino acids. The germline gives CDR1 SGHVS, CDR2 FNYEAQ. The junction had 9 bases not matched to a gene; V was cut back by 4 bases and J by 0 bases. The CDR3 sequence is CASSSSSKRDSYEQYF. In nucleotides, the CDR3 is TGTGCCAGCAGCTCCTCCTCCAAGCGGGACTCCTACGAGCAGTACTTC.

The CDR3 DNA follows: TGTGCCAGCAGCGCCGGGACAGCGAACACTGAAGCTTTCTTT. Residues: CASSAGTANTEAFF. The V call is TRBV7-3, the J call TRBJ1-1; 7 bases are shared with TRBD1. Germline V CDR1 and CDR2: SGHTA, FQGTGA. The junction had 4 bases not matched to a gene; V was cut back by 5 bases and J by 1 base. The CDR3 is 14 amino acids.

CDR3: CASSEGPSGGHFRETQYF. DNA of the CDR3: TGTGCCAGCAGTGAAGGGCCTAGCGGGGGGCATTTTCGGGAGACCCAGTACTTC. The chain is built from TRBV2 and TRBJ2-5, with 11 bases that match TRBD2. V dropped 1 base and J dropped 5; count of bases not matched to a gene: 12. Germline V gene sequence: CDR1 SNHLY, CDR2 FYNNEI. This CDR3 comprises 18 residues.

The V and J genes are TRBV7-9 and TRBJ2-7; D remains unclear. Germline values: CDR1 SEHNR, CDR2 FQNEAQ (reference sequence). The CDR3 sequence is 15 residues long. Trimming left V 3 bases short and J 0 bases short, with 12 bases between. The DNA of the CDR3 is TGTGCCAGCAGCTTTCGGAGTGTGAGCTCCTACGAGCAGTACTTC. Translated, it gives CASSFRSVSSYEQYF.

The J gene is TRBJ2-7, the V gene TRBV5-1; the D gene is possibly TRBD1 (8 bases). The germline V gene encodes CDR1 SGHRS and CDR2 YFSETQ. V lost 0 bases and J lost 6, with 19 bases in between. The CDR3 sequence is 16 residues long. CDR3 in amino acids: CASSLGISQGEGEQYF. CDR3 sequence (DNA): TGCGCCAGCAGCTTGGGCATTTCACAGGGGGAGGGCGAGCAGTACTTC.

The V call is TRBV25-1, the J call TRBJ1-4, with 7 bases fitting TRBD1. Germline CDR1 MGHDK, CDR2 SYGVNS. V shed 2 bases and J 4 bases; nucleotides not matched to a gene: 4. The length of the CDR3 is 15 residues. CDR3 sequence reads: CASSETGEVNEKLFF. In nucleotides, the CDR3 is TGTGCCAGCAGTGAAACAGGGGAGGTTAATGAAAAACTGTTTTTT.

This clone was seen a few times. CDR3 in amino acids: CASKRTAMNTEAFF. The CDR3 DNA reads as TGTGCCAGTAAGAGGACAGCCATGAACACTGAAGCTTTCTTT. The rearrangement links TRBV19 to TRBJ1-1, with D maybe TRBD1 (6 bases). Germline values: CDR1 LNHDA, CDR2 SQIVND (reference sequence). Trimming shortened V by 7 bases and J by 0 bases, and 12 bases separated the two germline ends. This CDR3 comprises 14 residues.

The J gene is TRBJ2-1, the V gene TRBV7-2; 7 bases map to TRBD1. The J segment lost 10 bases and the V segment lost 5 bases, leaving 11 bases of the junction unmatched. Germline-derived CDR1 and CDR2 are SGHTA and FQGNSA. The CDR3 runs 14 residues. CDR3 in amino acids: CASSQWTGTGEQFF. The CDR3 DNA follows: TGTGCCAGCAGCCAATGGACAGGCACCGGGGAGCAGTTCTTC.

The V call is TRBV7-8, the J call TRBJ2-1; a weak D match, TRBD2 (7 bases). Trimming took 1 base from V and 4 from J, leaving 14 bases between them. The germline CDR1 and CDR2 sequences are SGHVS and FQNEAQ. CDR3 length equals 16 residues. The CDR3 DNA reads TGTGCCAGCAGCTTAGTAAGGGGGGGTTTTTACAATGAGCAGTTCTTC. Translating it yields CASSLVRGGFYNEQFF.

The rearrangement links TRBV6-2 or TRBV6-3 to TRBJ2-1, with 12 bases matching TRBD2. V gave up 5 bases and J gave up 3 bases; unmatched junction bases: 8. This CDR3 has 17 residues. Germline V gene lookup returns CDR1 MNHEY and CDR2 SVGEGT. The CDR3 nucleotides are TGTGCCAGCAGTGACGGACTAGCGGGGCTTATCTACAATGAGCAGTTCTTC. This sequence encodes CASSDGLAGLIYNEQFF.

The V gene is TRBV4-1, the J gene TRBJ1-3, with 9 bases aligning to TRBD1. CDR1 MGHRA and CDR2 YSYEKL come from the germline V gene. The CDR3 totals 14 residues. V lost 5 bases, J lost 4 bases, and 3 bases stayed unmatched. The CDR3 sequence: CASSDRGKGNTIYF. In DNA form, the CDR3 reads TGCGCCAGCAGCGACAGGGGGAAAGGAAACACCATATATTTT.

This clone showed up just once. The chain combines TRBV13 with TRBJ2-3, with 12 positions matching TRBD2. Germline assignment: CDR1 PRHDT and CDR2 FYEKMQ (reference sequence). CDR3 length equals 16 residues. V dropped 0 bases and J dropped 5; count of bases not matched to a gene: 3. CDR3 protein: CASSLGTSGGGDTQYF. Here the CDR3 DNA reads TGTGCCAGCAGCTTAGGGACTAGCGGGGGAGGAGATACGCAGTATTTT.

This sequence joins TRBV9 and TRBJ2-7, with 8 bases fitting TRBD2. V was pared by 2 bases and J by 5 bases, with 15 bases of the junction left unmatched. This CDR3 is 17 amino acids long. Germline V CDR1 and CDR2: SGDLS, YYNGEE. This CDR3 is CASSVPRGGTRLDEQYF. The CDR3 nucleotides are TGTGCCAGCAGCGTGCCCCGGGGGGGGACTAGACTTGACGAGCAGTACTTC.